This is a list of T cell receptor beta chains from one sample in a study of blood T cells in healthy people across ages. TCRdb re-derived calls from the 5' RACE reads in MiXCR, one entry per CDR3 protein. The table has over 600,000 distinct CDR3 sequences, about 47% seen once. Sequenced: blood. The source is an elderly man in good health. Both conserved end residues are part of each CDR3. The order of the fields is clone size, J gene, V gene, D gene, CDR3 protein, CDR3 DNA. A D gene is named only where the DNA matches it firmly. Clone sizes are given selectively: once, few, many, or a class where the clone is expanded.

- TRBJ2-1 TRBV7-3 - CASSLIRGEQFF TGTGCCAGCAGCTTAATAAGGGGCGAGCAGTTCTTC
- TRBJ2-5 TRBV7-8 TRBD2 CASSPPYPTSTQETQYF TGTGCCAGCAGCCCTCCGTATCCGACTAGCACCCAAGAGACCCAGTACTTC
- TRBJ2-1 TRBV5-1 TRBD1 CASSLSGGTDYNEQFF TGCGCCAGCAGCTTGAGCGGTGGGACAGACTACAATGAGCAGTTCTTC
- TRBJ2-3 TRBV3-1 - CASSGPQWGTDTQYF TGTGCCAGCAGCGGGCCTCAATGGGGCACAGATACGCAGTATTTT
- TRBJ2-3 TRBV4-1 TRBD2 CASSQQLAGGNTDTQYF TGCGCCAGCAGCCAACAACTAGCGGGGGGCAACACAGATACGCAGTATTTT
- TRBJ2-1 TRBV10-3 TRBD2 CAIRTPSGSSYNEQFF TGTGCCATCAGGACCCCTAGCGGATCCTCCTACAATGAGCAGTTCTTC
- TRBJ2-1 TRBV10-1 TRBD2 CASSEGLAKNNEQFF TGCGCCAGCAGTGAGGGACTAGCTAAGAACAATGAGCAGTTCTTC
- TRBJ2-7 TRBV5-6 - CASSPVRLPGEQYF TGTGCCAGCAGTCCCGTTCGACTTCCGGGCGAGCAGTACTTC
many TRBJ2-7 TRBV12-3/TRBV12-4 - CASSFSGGVSSYEQYF TGTGCCAGCAGTTTCTCCGGCGGAGTCAGCTCCTACGAGCAGTACTTC
few TRBJ2-3 TRBV5-1 TRBD1 CASSLGVRTGRDTQYF TGCGCCAGCAGCTTGGGGGTCCGGACAGGGAGAGATACGCAGTATTTT
- TRBJ1-6 TRBV5-1 TRBD1 CTSSTGPGTGGRSPLHF TGCACCAGCAGCACCGGCCCTGGGACAGGGGGTCGGTCACCCCTCCACTTT
- TRBJ2-7 TRBV4-1 - CASSQVGLGYEQYF TGCGCCAGCAGCCAAGTAGGTCTAGGCTACGAGCAGTACTTC
many TRBJ1-2 TRBV9 - CASSAQISNYGYTF TGTGCCAGCAGCGCCCAAATTTCTAACTATGGCTACACCTTC
- TRBJ2-2 TRBV27 TRBD1 CASSMDRAVEELFF TGTGCCAGCAGTATGGACAGGGCCGTCGAGGAGCTGTTTTTT
- TRBJ2-1 TRBV7-9 - CASSLETGARFF TGTGCCAGCAGCTTAGAAACGGGGGCTCGGTTCTTC
- TRBJ2-3 TRBV7-3 - CASSLMSGSTDTQYF TGTGCCAGCAGCTTAATGAGCGGGAGCACAGATACGCAGTATTTT
- TRBJ2-7 TRBV29-1 - CSVEGGAGSDYEQYF TGCAGCGTTGAAGGGGGGGCAGGGTCGGACTACGAGCAGTACTTC
- TRBJ2-3 TRBV24-1 TRBD2 CATSDARLAGAPDTQYF TGTGCCACCAGTGATGCCAGACTAGCGGGAGCTCCAGATACGCAGTATTTT
- TRBJ2-3 TRBV27 TRBD1 CASSGWTGNTDTQYF TGTGCCAGCAGTGGTTGGACAGGGAATACAGATACGCAGTATTTT
- TRBJ2-1 TRBV25-1 TRBD2 CASSDRDGSGRANLFF TGTGCCAGCAGTGATCGGGACGGGAGCGGGAGGGCCAATTTGTTCTTC
- TRBJ1-2 TRBV12-3/TRBV12-4 TRBD1 CASTQRGDRANYGYTF TGTGCCAGCACCCAAAGAGGAGACAGGGCAAACTATGGCTACACCTTC
- TRBJ2-3 TRBV2 TRBD1 CAGNNRGLTDTQYF TGTGCCGGCAACAACAGGGGGCTCACAGATACGCAGTATTTT
- TRBJ2-1 TRBV7-2 - CASSFSREQFF TGTGCCAGCAGCTTCTCGCGCGAGCAGTTCTTC
few TRBJ2-3 TRBV20-1 TRBD2 CSAPNGQREYTDTQYF TGCAGTGCCCCCAACGGGCAGCGGGAATACACAGATACGCAGTATTTT
- TRBJ1-1 TRBV29-1 - CSVGVYTEAFF TGCAGCGTTGGGGTCTACACTGAAGCTTTCTTT
few TRBJ2-6 TRBV18 TRBD1 CASSLSGTVSGSGANVLTF TGTGCCAGCTCACTCTCCGGGACAGTCTCGGGTTCTGGGGCCAACGTCCTGACTTTC
- TRBJ2-1 TRBV5-1 - CASSLGGRTGEQFF TGCGCCAGCAGCTTGGGGGGCAGGACGGGCGAGCAGTTCTTC
- TRBJ2-4 TRBV20-1 TRBD2 CSARDQAGGRRDIQYF TGCAGTGCTAGAGATCAGGCGGGGGGGCGGAGGGACATTCAGTACTTC
few TRBJ2-3 TRBV20-1 TRBD1 CSASSYRGQGAGDTQYF TGCAGTGCTAGTAGCTACCGGGGACAGGGGGCCGGAGATACGCAGTATTTT
- TRBJ1-5 TRBV2 - CASSVSLGTQPQHF TGTGCCAGCAGTGTATCCCTCGGGACGCAGCCCCAGCATTTT
- TRBJ2-3 TRBV7-3 - CASSLNGNAPDTQYF TGTGCCAGCAGCTTAAACGGGAATGCGCCAGATACGCAGTATTTT
few TRBJ2-3 TRBV14 TRBD2 CASIVLAGIAPDTQYF TGTGCCAGCATCGTCCTAGCGGGGATCGCCCCAGATACGCAGTATTTT
- TRBJ2-7 TRBV20-1 TRBD2 CSAKMAGVAGENEQYF TGCAGTGCTAAAATGGCGGGGGTAGCGGGAGAGAACGAGCAGTACTTC
- TRBJ2-5 TRBV4-2 - CASSQGPVATQYF TGTGCCAGCAGCCAAGGTCCCGTGGCGACCCAGTACTTC
few TRBJ2-2 TRBV7-2 TRBD2 CASRKTSGTNTGELFF TGTGCCAGCAGAAAAACTAGCGGGACCAACACCGGGGAGCTGTTTTTT
- TRBJ2-1 TRBV7-7 TRBD2 CASSSGTSPLNEQFF TGTGCCAGCAGCTCCGGGACTAGTCCTTTGAATGAGCAGTTCTTC
- TRBJ2-5 TRBV6-5 - CASSYDAGQETQYF TGTGCCAGCAGTTACGACGCGGGGCAAGAGACCCAGTACTTC
- TRBJ1-5 TRBV7-9 - CASSLGFSGAGQPQHF TGTGCCAGCAGCTTAGGATTTTCAGGAGCAGGTCAGCCCCAGCATTTT
- TRBJ2-3 TRBV9 TRBD2 CASSVVGTSATDTQYF TGTGCCAGCAGCGTAGTGGGGACTAGCGCCACAGATACGCAGTATTTT
- TRBJ2-5 TRBV6-5 TRBD1 CASSPRQGAEETQYF TGTGCCAGCAGTCCGAGACAGGGGGCGGAGGAGACCCAGTACTTC
- TRBJ2-7 TRBV20-1 - CSARDRATYEQYF TGCAGTGCTAGAGACAGGGCAACGTACGAGCAGTACTTC
- TRBJ2-2 TRBV7-2 - CASSIRGGRNTGELFF TGTGCCAGCAGCATTAGGGGGGGCCGGAACACCGGGGAGCTGTTTTTT
few TRBJ2-1 TRBV29-1 TRBD2 CSVDPSGSNEQFF TGCAGCGTTGACCCTAGCGGGAGTAATGAGCAGTTCTTC
- TRBJ2-3 TRBV5-1 TRBD1 CASSQPLRDRTGNTQYF TGCGCCAGCAGTCAGCCGCTCCGGGACAGGACGGGGAATACGCAGTATTTC
- TRBJ1-5 TRBV10-3 - CAISGDFVGGNQPQHF TGTGCCATCAGTGGGGATTTCGTCGGGGGCAATCAGCCCCAGCATTTT
- TRBJ2-7 TRBV4-2 - CASSQAWTPHYEQYF TGTGCCAGCAGCCAAGCCTGGACACCCCACTACGAGCAGTACTTC
few TRBJ2-7 TRBV7-2 TRBD1 CASSQGQGQYEQYF TGTGCCAGCAGCCAAGGACAGGGGCAGTACGAGCAGTACTTC
- TRBJ2-5 TRBV5-1 TRBD2 CASSPGLAGVSTGWEQYF TGCGCCAGCAGCCCAGGACTAGCGGGAGTATCTACTGGGTGGGAGCAGTACTTC
- TRBJ1-2 TRBV3-1 - CASATGRSLSYGYTF TGTGCCAGCGCGACGGGGAGATCGCTGAGCTATGGCTACACCTTC
- TRBJ2-1 TRBV7-2 - CASSSSGPGDNEQFF TGTGCCAGCAGCTCCAGCGGGCCAGGGGACAATGAGCAGTTCTTC
few TRBJ2-7 TRBV6-2/TRBV6-3 - CASSSYGGRSEQYF TGTGCCAGCAGTTCATACGGGGGACGGTCCGAGCAGTACTTC
many TRBJ2-1 TRBV5-1 - CASSLRESHANEQFF TGCGCCAGCAGCTTGCGGGAGTCCCACGCCAATGAGCAGTTCTTC
- TRBJ2-7 TRBV7-9 - CASSPGMDSTYEQYF TGTGCCAGCAGCCCCGGGATGGACTCAACCTACGAGCAGTACTTC
- TRBJ1-5 TRBV10-3 - CAISEGKTGNQPQHF TGTGCCATCAGTGAGGGTAAGACGGGAAATCAGCCCCAGCATTTT
- TRBJ2-1 TRBV27 - CASNRDGAIDEQFF TGTGCCAGCAACAGGGACGGTGCGATCGATGAGCAGTTCTTC
- TRBJ2-5 TRBV7-3 TRBD2 CASSLSTSGRYNEQYF TGTGCCAGCAGCCTTTCGACTAGCGGGAGGTACAATGAGCAGTACTTC
few TRBJ2-1 TRBV4-3 TRBD2 CASSETSGSYSYNEQFF TGCGCCAGCAGCGAGACTAGCGGGTCTTACTCCTACAATGAGCAGTTCTTC
- TRBJ2-2 TRBV6-6 TRBD1 CASSYSGTGSLTGELFF TGTGCCAGCAGTTACTCGGGGACAGGGTCTCTCACCGGGGAGCTGTTTTTT
- TRBJ2-7 TRBV7-2 TRBD1 CASSLNSGGRNEQYF TGTGCCAGCAGCTTAAACTCAGGGGGTCGGAATGAGCAGTACTTC